Listed below are T cell receptor beta chains from one sample, sequenced in a study of OX40 agonist ivuxolimab in advanced cancers. The assay was immunoSEQ multiplex PCR, and TCRdb's table has in-frame clones only and misses some. Of fewer than 110,000 clones listed, 75% to 95% are singletons. Sample: CD4+ or CD8+ T cells sorted from blood, taken in a trial of the OX40 agonist ivuxolimab. These receptors were collected from an adult with an advanced solid tumor such as melanoma, head and neck, liver or kidney cancer. Each CDR3 is given with its conserved first and last residue. The order of the fields is CDR3 length, J gene, V gene, clone size, CDR3 protein. Expanded clones are given a class, and other clones once, few, many or no size at all.

>13|TRBJ2-7|TRBV5-1|NA
CASSQGGGNEQYF
>15|TRBJ1-1|TRBV28|NA
CASILLGVQGTEAFF
>14|TRBJ1-5|TRBV6-5|NA
CASSYLFGNQPQHF
>16|TRBJ2-7|TRBV6-5|NA
CASSYSSARGEYEQYF
>13|TRBJ2-1|TRBV5-8|NA
CASSLGSYNEQFF
>13|TRBJ2-7|TRBV6-5|once
CASREGTVYEQYF
>15|TRBJ1-2|TRBV18|few
CASSPPGQGGYGYTF
>15|NA|TRBV5-1|NA
CASSLVGGAPTEQYF
>14|TRBJ2-5|TRBV7-2|NA
CASSLALIQETQYF
>14|TRBJ2-7|TRBV30|NA
CAWIHREGTSEQYF
>12|TRBJ2-7|TRBV27|NA
CATRTSGYEQYF
>14|TRBJ2-7|TRBV7-9|NA
CASSLGTAFYEQYF
>15|TRBJ2-2|TRBV19|NA
CASSISPTSAGELFF
>14|TRBJ2-5|TRBV7-9|NA
CASSYRQPQETQYF
>18|TRBJ2-4|TRBV5-5|once
CASSTLSKGDLAKNIQYF
>14|TRBJ1-1|TRBV5-4|NA
CASSLASGMGEAFF
>15|TRBJ2-7|TRBV2|NA
CASSDLGGSSYEQYF
>11|TRBJ2-7|TRBV7-9|NA
CASSLSDEQYF
>16|TRBJ2-3|TRBV9|NA
CASSVARGEIADTQYF
>12|TRBJ1-2|TRBV19|NA
CASSGTAYGYTF
>13|TRBJ1-2|TRBV7-8|NA
CASSRDNNYGYTF
>16|TRBJ1-4|TRBV5-1|NA
CASSVTGSETNEKLFF
>13|TRBJ2-3|TRBV9|NA
CASSVVSTDTQYF
>19|TRBJ1-4|TRBV21-1|few
CASSKLYPRGTGTNEKLFF
>13|TRBJ2-7|TRBV11-1|NA
CASSPSGFGEQYF
>17|TRBJ2-7|TRBV5-1|NA
CASSPYLAGAISYEQYF
>11|TRBJ1-1|TRBV5-8|NA
CASSLGTEAFF
>17|TRBJ2-3|TRBV5-4|NA
CASSSDPGTGFLDTQYF
>16|TRBJ2-7|TRBV28|NA
CASSLLPGQGSYEQYF
>16|TRBJ2-7|TRBV27|NA
CASSLSPRTGRDEQYF
>17|TRBJ1-2|TRBV7-9|NA
CASSLVNLFQRPYGYTF
>14|TRBJ2-4|TRBV7-2|NA
CASSLDTAPRGQYF
>12|TRBJ2-1|TRBV7-3|NA
CASSLRGEEQFF
>15|TRBJ2-1|TRBV12-5|NA
CASGTGLAGFNEQFF
>14|TRBJ1-5|TRBV15|NA
CATSRDVGPQPQHF
>15|TRBJ2-2|TRBV6-1|NA
CASRRGQGWTGELFF
>16|TRBJ2-1|TRBV7-2|once
CASSARLAGAYNEQFF
>16|TRBJ2-7|TRBV6-1|NA
CASSEYGLASTYEQYF
>15|TRBJ2-3|TRBV10-2|once
CASSESVLRGDTQYF
>13|TRBJ1-1|TRBV4-3|NA
CASSQVVGTEAFF
>14|TRBJ2-1|TRBV4-1|NA
CASSLRASENEQFF
>16|TRBJ1-4|TRBV5-1|NA
CASSLRGPSTNEKLFF
>16|TRBJ2-2|TRBV28|once
CASSLYPAVTTGELFF